Listed below are T cell receptor beta chains from one sample, sequenced in a study of human T cells and chemical hapten exposure. TCRdb re-derived calls from the RACE reads in MiXCR, one entry per CDR3 protein. Here the sample spans 65,000 to 95,000 distinct CDR3 sequences, approximately 6.6% being singletons. Sequencing used whole blood, obtained in connection with sensitization to the hapten diphenylcyclopropenone (DPC). These receptors were taken from a woman in her 30s with alopecia areata. Some clones in this sample may be carry-over from other donors' samples. CDR3s include the opening cysteine and the closing phenylalanine or tryptophan. Each record gives: clone size, D gene, V gene, J gene, CDR3 length, CDR3 DNA, CDR3 protein. The D gene is left open where the match is weak. Size values are once, few and many counts, or a class for expanded clones, and some rows have none.

few	.	TRBV12-3/TRBV12-4	TRBJ1-1	13	TGTGCCAGCTCCCGGGACCCCGCCGCCGAAGCTTTCTTT	CASSRDPAAEAFF
many	.	TRBV6-2/TRBV6-3	TRBJ1-1	12	TGTGCCAGCAGCAGGACGGGCCTGGAAGCTTTCTTT	CASSRTGLEAFF
.	.	TRBV4-2	TRBJ2-5	16	TGTGCCAGCAGCCAAGAGGAGGGCTCGGGAGAGGAGACCCAGTACTTC	CASSQEEGSGEETQYF
many	TRBD1	TRBV12-3/TRBV12-4	TRBJ2-7	15	TGTGCCAGCAGTAGCCCCGGGACAGGGAAAGACGAGCAGTACTTC	CASSSPGTGKDEQYF
many	.	TRBV20-1	TRBJ2-3	15	TGCAGTGCTGTCTGGGACAAATCTAGCACAGATACGCAGTATTTT	CSAVWDKSSTDTQYF
many	.	TRBV7-8	TRBJ2-5	15	TGTGCCAGCAAGGATACAGGGATGTTGGAAGAGACCCAGTACTTC	CASKDTGMLEETQYF
many	TRBD1	TRBV12-5	TRBJ2-2	15	TGTGCTAGTGCCCGGGACAGGGGTAGGGCCGGGGAGCTGTTTTTT	CASARDRGRAGELFF
few	.	TRBV12-5	TRBJ1-5	13	TGTGCTAGTGGTTTGGAGAGCAATCAGCCCCAGCATTTT	CASGLESNQPQHF
many	.	TRBV29-1	TRBJ2-1	13	TGCAGCGAGAACGCACCTCCAGGGAATGAGCAGTTCTTC	CSENAPPGNEQFF
few	TRBD1	TRBV20-1	TRBJ1-6	16	TGCAGTGCTAGAGATTGGGCAGGGGGATATAATTCACCCCTCCACTTT	CSARDWAGGYNSPLHF
many	.	TRBV10-3	TRBJ2-5	14	TGTGCCATCAGTAAAACAGCGTACCAAGAGACCCAGTACTTC	CAISKTAYQETQYF
.	.	TRBV20-1	TRBJ1-1	14	TGCAGTGCTACCGGGGGGGGGGCCTACACTGAAGCTTTCTTT	CSATGGGAYTEAFF
.	.	TRBV29-1	TRBJ2-3	13	TGCAGCGCGAGTCGCGGGATGAAAGATACGCAGTATTTT	CSASRGMKDTQYF
.	TRBD1	TRBV6-6	TRBJ2-7	16	TGTGCCAGCATCTCCCAGGACAGGGGGCAAACCTACGAGCAGTACTTC	CASISQDRGQTYEQYF
many	.	TRBV6-6	TRBJ1-1	13	TGTGCCAGCAGTTACTCTACGAGCACTGAAGCTTTCTTT	CASSYSTSTEAFF
few	.	TRBV3-1	TRBJ1-1	14	TGTGCCAGCAGCGCCGCCCCCCGGGGGACTGAAGCTTTCTTT	CASSAAPRGTEAFF
.	TRBD1	TRBV10-3	TRBJ2-7	14	TGTGCCATCAGTGCCGGGACAGGGGACTACGAGCAGTACTTC	CAISAGTGDYEQYF
many	.	TRBV5-1	TRBJ2-7	13	TGCGCCAGCAGCCAGGGGTCGACCTACGAGCAGTACTTC	CASSQGSTYEQYF
.	TRBD2	TRBV12-3/TRBV12-4	TRBJ2-2	16	TGTGCCAGCAGTCACTGGAGACTAGCGGGGCACGGGGAGCTGTTTTTT	CASSHWRLAGHGELFF
.	.	TRBV18	TRBJ2-5	14	TGTGCCAGCTCACCACCTGGGGTTGCAGAGACCCAGTACTTC	CASSPPGVAETQYF
.	TRBD1	TRBV5-1	TRBJ2-7	14	TGCGCCAGCAGCCCGGGACAGGCGTTCTACGAGCAGTACTTC	CASSPGQAFYEQYF
.	TRBD1	TRBV7-8	TRBJ1-1	13	TGTGCCAGCAGCTCCCTGGACAGGGGGGAAGCTTTCTTT	CASSSLDRGEAFF
many	.	TRBV27	TRBJ1-5	14	TGTGCCAGCGGAAAATCTTATAGCAATCAGCCCCAGCATTTT	CASGKSYSNQPQHF
many	.	TRBV29-1	TRBJ1-1	13	TGCAGCGTGGGGGGTTCGCAGAACACTGAAGCTTTCTTT	CSVGGSQNTEAFF
many	.	TRBV7-2	TRBJ2-3	13	TGTGCCAGCAGCTCCATTGTATCCGATACGCAGTATTTT	CASSSIVSDTQYF
.	TRBD2	TRBV29-1	TRBJ2-3	14	TGCAGCGTAGGGACTAGCGGGGTCACAGATACGCAGTATTTT	CSVGTSGVTDTQYF
many	TRBD2	TRBV7-9	TRBJ2-3	16	TGTGCCAGCAGCTTGCCGGGACTAGCGGGGGCAGATACGCAGTATTTT	CASSLPGLAGADTQYF
few	TRBD1	TRBV14	TRBJ1-5	16	TGTGCCAGCAGCCAAGAAAGGGGGCGGTGGAATCAGCCCCAGCATTTT	CASSQERGRWNQPQHF
few	.	TRBV9	TRBJ1-2	12	TGTGCCAGCAGCGTAGGGGACTCAGGCTACACCTTC	CASSVGDSGYTF
many	TRBD1	TRBV5-6	TRBJ2-3	17	TGTGCCAGCAGCTTGTATGGATACAGGGGAAACACAGATACGCAGTATTTT	CASSLYGYRGNTDTQYF
many	TRBD2	TRBV20-1	TRBJ2-1	15	TGCAGTGCTAGACTACTAGCGGGGGCGGGTGATGAGCAGTTCTTC	CSARLLAGAGDEQFF
many	.	TRBV12-3/TRBV12-4	TRBJ2-5	14	TGTGCCACCCGATCCGGGAGCGCAGGAGAGACCCAGTACTTC	CATRSGSAGETQYF
many	.	TRBV6-2/TRBV6-3	TRBJ2-3	16	TGTGCCAGCACCCCGTGGGGGAGTACCAGCACAGATACGCAGTATTTT	CASTPWGSTSTDTQYF
many	.	TRBV3-1	TRBJ2-7	11	TGTGCCAGCAGCCATTTCGCCGAGCAGTACTTC	CASSHFAEQYF
many	.	TRBV18	TRBJ1-3	16	TGTGCCAGCTCACCATCAGGGACGAACTCTGGAAACACCATATATTTT	CASSPSGTNSGNTIYF
many	.	TRBV3-1	TRBJ2-5	12	TGTGCCAGCTGCGCGGGCCAAGAGACCCAGTACTTC	CASCAGQETQYF
.	TRBD1	TRBV3-1	TRBJ2-2	15	TGTGCCAGCAGCACACGGACAGGGGGCGGCGGGGAGCTGTTTTTT	CASSTRTGGGGELFF
few	.	TRBV5-1	TRBJ2-3	14	TGCGCCAGCAGCCTTGGCTCGTCGGCAGATACGCAGTATTTT	CASSLGSSADTQYF
many	TRBD1	TRBV9	TRBJ2-7	14	TGTGCCAGCTCAAAGGGGACAGCCACCTACGAGCAGTACTTC	CASSKGTATYEQYF
many	.	TRBV5-1	TRBJ1-1	13	TGCGCCAGCAGCGCCTCCCTGAACACTGAAGCTTTCTTT	CASSASLNTEAFF
many	TRBD2	TRBV5-1	TRBJ2-1	15	TGCGCCAGCAGCTTGATTGCGGGGGCCTACAATGAGCAGTTCTTC	CASSLIAGAYNEQFF
many	.	TRBV7-9	TRBJ1-2	14	TGTGCCAGCAGCTTAGCGATGGGGGCTCAAGGCTACACCTTC	CASSLAMGAQGYTF